This is a list of T cell receptor beta chains from one sample in a study of cytomegalovirus exposure and HLA in healthy donors. Clones were read by immunoSEQ multiplex PCR, and TCRdb kept only the in-frame ones, dropping some. The sample lists approximately 140,000 clones; 75% to 85% were seen once. The sample taken for sequencing was PBMCs. These receptors all stem from a human donor in good health. CDR3s include the opening cysteine and the closing phenylalanine or tryptophan. Each record gives: J gene, V gene, D gene, CDR3 DNA, CDR3 protein. D genes are given only for firm matches.

TRBJ1-2	TRBV7-2	NA	TGTGCCAGCAGCTTAAAACAGGGTGGCGTGTTTAACTATGGCTACACCTTC	CASSLKQGGVFNYGYTF
TRBJ2-5	TRBV11-2	TRBD2	TGTGCCAGCAGCCCCGATAGCGGGAGTGGGGAGACCCAGTACTTC	CASSPDSGSGETQYF
TRBJ2-2	TRBV10-1	NA	TGCGCCAGCAGTGAGTCGAAAGAAAACAGCCCTAACACCGGGGAGCTGTTTTTT	CASSESKENSPNTGELFF
TRBJ2-5	TRBV5-1	TRBD2	TGCGCCAGCAGCTTGTCGGGGGACTATGACGAGACCCAGTACTTC	CASSLSGDYDETQYF
TRBJ1-2	TRBV28	NA	TGTGCCAGCAGTTCCAGGGGCTCGTGCCCCTTC	CASSSRGSCPF
TRBJ1-1	TRBV5-1	NA	TGCGCCAGCAGCTTGTATCCTCAGAATCAGGGGATGAACACTGAAGCTTTCTTT	CASSLYPQNQGMNTEAFF
TRBJ1-4	TRBV6-1	TRBD1	TGTGCCAGCAGGGACAGGGCCGGGGGTGAAAAACTGTTTTTT	CASRDRAGGEKLFF
TRBJ1-4	TRBV30	TRBD1	TGTGCCTGGAGTCGAGACAGGGGCGAGGAAAAACTGTTTTTT	CAWSRDRGEEKLFF
TRBJ1-1	TRBV5-1	NA	TGCGCCAGCAGTCCATCCGGTCCTCAGACAGGAGCTTTCTTT	CASSPSGPQTGAFF
TRBJ1-1	TRBV30	NA	TGTGCCTGGAGCCCAGAAGCTTTCTTT	CAWSPEAFF
TRBJ2-3	TRBV4-3	NA	TGCGCCAGCAGCCAAGTATCAGGGTCCCCGACAGATACGCAGTATTTT	CASSQVSGSPTDTQYF